The next 2 T cell receptor beta chains were all read from a single sample in a study of OX40 agonist ivuxolimab in advanced cancers. Clones were sequenced by immunoSEQ multiplex PCR, and TCRdb holds only the in-frame ones, with some missing. Seen here are 60,000 to 80,000 clones, approximately 90% observed once, and the top ten hold about 8.2%. This specimen consisted of CD4+ or CD8+ T cells sorted from blood, obtained in a trial of the OX40 agonist ivuxolimab. These receptors all stem from an adult with an advanced solid tumor such as melanoma, head and neck, liver or kidney cancer.

The chain couples TRBV7-9 to TRBJ2-5; no clear D gene. Germline CDR1 reads SEHNR; CDR2 reads FQNEAQ (reference sequence). V lost 5 bases and J 2 bases, leaving 12 bases between the germline ends. CDR3 size: 14 residues. The CDR3 coding sequence is TGTGCCAGCAGCCTCGGACCAGCACAAGAGACCCAGTACTTC. Its translation is CASSLGPAQETQYF. Combining the CDR3 with reference TRBV7-9 and TRBJ2-5 gives the whole variable domain DTGVSQNPRHKITKRGQNVTFRCDPISEHNRLYWYRQTLGQGPEFLTYFQNEAQLEKSRLLSDRFSAERPKGSFSTLEIQRTEQGDSAMYLCASSLGPAQETQYFGPGTRLLVL.

J is TRBJ2-3 and V is TRBV6-1, with a possible D match to TRBD2 (6 bases). The germline V and J ends were trimmed by 2 bases and 1 base, with 13 bases remaining between them. Per germline, CDR1 MNHNS and CDR2 SASEGT. The CDR3 totals 16 residues. CDR3 in DNA: TGTGCCAGCAGTGAAACGGGAGACCGGGGCACAGATACGCAGTATTTT. This translates into CASSETGDRGTDTQYF.